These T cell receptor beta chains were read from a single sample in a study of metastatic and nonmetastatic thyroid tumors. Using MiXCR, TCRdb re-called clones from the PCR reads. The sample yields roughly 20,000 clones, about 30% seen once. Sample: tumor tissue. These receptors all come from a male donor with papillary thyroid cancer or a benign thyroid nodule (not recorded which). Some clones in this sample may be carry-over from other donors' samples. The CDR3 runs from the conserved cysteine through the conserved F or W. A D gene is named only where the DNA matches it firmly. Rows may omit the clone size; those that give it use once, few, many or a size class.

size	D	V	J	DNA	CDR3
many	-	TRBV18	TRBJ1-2	TGTGCCAGCACACCTTCTGGGCAGATCTATGGCTACACCTTC	CASTPSGQIYGYTF
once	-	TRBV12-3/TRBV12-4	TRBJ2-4	TGTGCCAGCAGCCAGGACGGGTCAACCAAAAACATTCAGTACTTC	CASSQDGSTKNIQYF
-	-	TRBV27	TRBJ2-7	TGTGCCAGCAGTTCCTACGACAATTCCTACGAGCAGCACTTC	CASSSYDNSYEQHF
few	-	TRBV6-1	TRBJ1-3	TGTGCCAGCAGCCAAGCCCGGGACAATGGAAACACCATATATTTT	CASSQARDNGNTIYF
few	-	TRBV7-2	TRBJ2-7	TGTGCCAGCAGCTTAGGCCCGGGGTCGGACGAGCAGTACTTC	CASSLGPGSDEQYF
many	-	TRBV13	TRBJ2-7	TGTGCCAGCAGCAGCGCCACGTCCTGGTACGAGCAGTACTTC	CASSSATSWYEQYF
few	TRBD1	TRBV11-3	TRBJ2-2	TGTGCCAGCAGCTTAGCCGACAGGGTGGACACCGGGGAGCTGTTTTTT	CASSLADRVDTGELFF
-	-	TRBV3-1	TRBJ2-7	TGTGCCAGCAGCCAACCCCAGGGTCGCTCCTACGAGCAGTACTTC	CASSQPQGRSYEQYF
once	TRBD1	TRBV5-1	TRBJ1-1	TGCGCCAGCAGCACTAGAGGGGACAGCAGGAACACTGAAGCTTTCTTT	CASSTRGDSRNTEAFF
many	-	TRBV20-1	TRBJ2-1	TGCAGTGCTAGAGATCTCAGGTCCTACAATGAGCAGTTCTTC	CSARDLRSYNEQFF
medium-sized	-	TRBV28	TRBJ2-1	TGTGCCAGCAGTTTCCAGACACGGAATGAGCAGTTCTTC	CASSFQTRNEQFF
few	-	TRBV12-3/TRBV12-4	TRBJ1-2	TGTGCCAGCACCCTAGATGTCGGGGCGCCAAACTATGGCTACACCTTC	CASTLDVGAPNYGYTF
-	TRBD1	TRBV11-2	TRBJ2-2	TGTGCCAGCAGCACTGCAGGGGGCCTCTACGCGGGGGAGCTGTTTTTT	CASSTAGGLYAGELFF
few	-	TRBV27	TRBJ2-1	TGTGCCATCGGGACTTCATACAATGAGCAGTTCTTC	CAIGTSYNEQFF
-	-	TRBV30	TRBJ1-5	TGTGCCTGGACCCCCATGGGGGGCCACAATCAGCCCCAGCATTTT	CAWTPMGGHNQPQHF
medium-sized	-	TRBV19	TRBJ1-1	TGTGCCATCTTAACGGGGGAACCGAACACTGAAGCTTTCTTT	CAILTGEPNTEAFF
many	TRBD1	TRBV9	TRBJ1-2	TGTGCCAGCAGCGCTTGGGACAGGGGTAACTATGGCTACACCTTC	CASSAWDRGNYGYTF
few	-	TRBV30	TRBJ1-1	TGTGCCTGGAGTGTAACAGGGCTGGCTTTCTTT	CAWSVTGLAFF
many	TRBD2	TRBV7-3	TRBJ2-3	TGTGCCAGCAGCCAGAGCGGGAGCAGCACAGATACGCAGTATTTT	CASSQSGSSTDTQYF
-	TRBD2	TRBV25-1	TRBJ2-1	TGTGCCAGCAGTGACAATCTAGCGGGAGGTGAGCAGTTCTTC	CASSDNLAGGEQFF
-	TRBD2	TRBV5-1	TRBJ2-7	TGCGCCAGCAGCTGGGGGACTAGTTACGAGCAGTACTTC	CASSWGTSYEQYF
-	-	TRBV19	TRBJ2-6	TGTGCCACCAAAGCGGACTCTGGGGCCAACGTCCTGGCTTTC	CATKADSGANVLAF
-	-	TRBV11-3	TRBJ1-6	TGTGCCAGCAGCTCATCACCGGATAATTCACCCCTCCACTTT	CASSSSPDNSPLHF
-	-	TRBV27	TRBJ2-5	TGTGCCAGCAGTTTAATCGACGGGGATAAGACCCAGTACTTC	CASSLIDGDKTQYF
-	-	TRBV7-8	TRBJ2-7	TGTGCCAGCAGCTCCTCACAGGGACCCGCGGGATACGAGCAGTACTTC	CASSSSQGPAGYEQYF
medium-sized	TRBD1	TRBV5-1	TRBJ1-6	TGCGCCAGCAGCTCACACCGGGACAGGGGAGATTCACCCCTCCACTTT	CASSSHRDRGDSPLHF
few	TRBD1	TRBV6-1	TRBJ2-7	TGTGCCACCCAAGGGGACAGGAGTTCCGACGAGCAGTACTTC	CATQGDRSSDEQYF
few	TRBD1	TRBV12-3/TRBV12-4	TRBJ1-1	TGTGCCAGCAGCCGAAGGGACAGTGAAGCTTTCTTT	CASSRRDSEAFF
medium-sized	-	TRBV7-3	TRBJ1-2	TGTGCCAGCAGCTTAACTGGGGAGGGCTACACCTTC	CASSLTGEGYTF
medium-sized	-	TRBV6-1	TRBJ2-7	TGTGCCAGCAGTTCGCCCCAGGGGTCCTACGAGCAGTACTTC	CASSSPQGSYEQYF
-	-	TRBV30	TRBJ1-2	TGTGCCTGTCCCGCGGGGGTGGGCGGCTACACCTTC	CACPAGVGGYTF
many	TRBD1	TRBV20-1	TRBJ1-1	TGCAGTGCTAGTTCGGGACAGGAACTTAACACTGAAGCTTTCTTT	CSASSGQELNTEAFF
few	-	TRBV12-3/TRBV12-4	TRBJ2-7	TGTGCCAGCAGCCGGAACAGGTGGAGCGAGCAGTACTTC	CASSRNRWSEQYF
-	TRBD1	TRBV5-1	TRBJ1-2	TGCGCCAGCAGCCCGCCCCCCGGGACAGGGGGTTACTATGGCTACACCTTC	CASSPPPGTGGYYGYTF
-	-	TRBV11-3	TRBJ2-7	TGTGCCAGCTCATCCTTGGGGCTAGAGCAGTACTTC	CASSSLGLEQYF
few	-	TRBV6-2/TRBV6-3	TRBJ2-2	TGTGCCAGCAGTTACTCTCCACTGACCGGGGAGCTGTTTTTT	CASSYSPLTGELFF
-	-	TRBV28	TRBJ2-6	TGTGCCAGCAGTTTCACCGTGATCTCTGGGGCCAACGTCCTGACTTTC	CASSFTVISGANVLTF
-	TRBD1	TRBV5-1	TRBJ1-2	TGCGCCAGCAGTTATGGACAGGGGGCTAGCTACACCTTC	CASSYGQGASYTF
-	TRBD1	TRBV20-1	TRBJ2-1	TGCAGTGCTCGCCGGGACAGGGGATTGAATGAGCAGTTCTTC	CSARRDRGLNEQFF
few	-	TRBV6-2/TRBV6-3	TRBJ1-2	TGTGCCAGCAGCTACTACAGGACCTATGGCTACACCTTC	CASSYYRTYGYTF
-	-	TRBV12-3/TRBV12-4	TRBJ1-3	TGTGCCATCAGAACAACAGGGACGATCTCTGGAAACACCATATATTTT	CAIRTTGTISGNTIYF
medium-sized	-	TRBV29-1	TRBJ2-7	TGCAGCGTTGGCAGCGGTTCCTACGAGCAGTACTTC	CSVGSGSYEQYF
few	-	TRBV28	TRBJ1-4	TGTGCCAGCAGTTCGGTCAGGGAAGGACTGTTTTTT	CASSSVREGLFF
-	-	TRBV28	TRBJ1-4	TGTGCCAGCAGGGAGAGGGGGGGCGCATCTAGGTCTAATGAAAAACTGTTTTTT	CASRERGGASRSNEKLFF
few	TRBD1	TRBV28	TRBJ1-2	TGTGCCAGCAGATCTACCGGGACAGGGACTAACTATGGCTACACCTTC	CASRSTGTGTNYGYTF